Sequencing of this TCR beta chain was carried out in a study of T cells in Graves' hyperthyroidism and ophthalmopathy. Among the patients, aged 18 to 65, hyperthyroidism was newly diagnosed and had lasted under 2 months. Patients were excluded for uncontrolled infection, other autoimmune disease, pregnancy or lactation. This clonotype was counted ten times or more. Its antigen is not known. RNA transcripts yielded amplified TCR beta CDR3 regions. Researchers ran a first-round RT-PCR on the TCR CDR3 using the HTBI primer set. MiXCR, run by TCRdb on the multiplex PCR reads, gives a single entry per CDR3 protein. The sample lists 300,000 to 450,000 distinct CDR3 sequences, approximately 15% occurring once. Study-level findings and limits: Most clonotypes expanded in the thyroid (above 0.001) were also present in blood.

This sequence was found in a woman aged 60 to 75 with Graves' hyperthyroidism. The sample consisted of blood.

The CDR3 spells CASSGRLAGSDTQYF. As DNA, the CDR3 is TGTGCCAGCTCAGGTCGACTAGCGGGATCCGATACGCAGTATTTT. The chain joins TRBV18 to TRBJ2-3; 11 bases agree with TRBD2. This CDR3 region has 15 residues. The junction had 7 bases not matched to a gene; V was cut back by 5 bases and J by 6 bases. Germline V gives CDR1 KGHSH, CDR2 LQKENI.